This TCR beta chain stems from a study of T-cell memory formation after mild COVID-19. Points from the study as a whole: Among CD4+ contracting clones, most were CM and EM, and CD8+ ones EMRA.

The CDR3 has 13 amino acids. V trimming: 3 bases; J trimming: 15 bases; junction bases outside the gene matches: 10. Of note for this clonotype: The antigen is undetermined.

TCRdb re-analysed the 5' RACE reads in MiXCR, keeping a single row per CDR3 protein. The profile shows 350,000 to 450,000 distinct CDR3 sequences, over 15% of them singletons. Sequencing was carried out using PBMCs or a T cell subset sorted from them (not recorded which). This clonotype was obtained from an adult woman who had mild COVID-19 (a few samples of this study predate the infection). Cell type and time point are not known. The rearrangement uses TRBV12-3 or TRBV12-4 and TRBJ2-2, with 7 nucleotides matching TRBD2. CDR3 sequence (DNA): TGTGCCAGCAGTTTGTTGCTAGCGGCGCTCTTGTTTTTT. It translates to CASSLLLAALLFF.